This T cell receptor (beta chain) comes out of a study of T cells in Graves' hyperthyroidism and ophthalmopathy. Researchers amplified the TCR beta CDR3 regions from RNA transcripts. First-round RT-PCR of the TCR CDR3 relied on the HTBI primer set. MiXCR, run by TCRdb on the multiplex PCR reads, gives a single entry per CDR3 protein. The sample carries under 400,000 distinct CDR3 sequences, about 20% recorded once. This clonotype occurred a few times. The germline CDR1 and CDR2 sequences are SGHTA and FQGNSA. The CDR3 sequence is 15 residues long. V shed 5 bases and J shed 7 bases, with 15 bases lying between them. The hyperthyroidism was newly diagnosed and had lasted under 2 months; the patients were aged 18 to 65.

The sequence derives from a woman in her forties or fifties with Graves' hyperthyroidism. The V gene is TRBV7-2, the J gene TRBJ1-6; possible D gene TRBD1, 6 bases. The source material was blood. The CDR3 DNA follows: TGTGCCAGCAGCACCCTGGGACACCTGAATTCACCCCTCCACTTT. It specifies CASSTLGHLNSPLHF.